The 11 T cell receptor beta chains reported below all come from one sample, sequenced in a study of post-analysis software for immune sequencing data. Study conclusions and caveats: Compared with controls, patients had more of roughly five TRBV segments, including TRBV5-6, TRBV5-1 and TRBV20-1.

These receptors have no known antigen. Each TCR beta cDNA library carried unique molecular identifiers. Via MiXCR, TCRdb re-called the PCR reads, giving one row per CDR3 protein. Counted here are hundreds of thousands of distinct CDR3 sequences, 44% occurring once; the ten biggest clones make up about 1.8%. The sequenced sample consisted of blood. All receptors derive from a girl aged 10 to 17 with multiple sclerosis.

About this clonotype itself: A junction end diverges from the germline sequence, so it may reflect a read error. This chain uses TRBV20-1 with TRBJ1-2; possibly TRBD1 for D (5 bases). The CDR3 covers 16 residues. CDR1 is DFQATT and CDR2 is SNEGSKA in the germline V gene (reference sequence). Here the CDR3 reads CSAGDREASQAQGYTF. For the CDR3, the DNA is TGCAGTGCTGGAGATCGGGAGGCCTCACAGGCTCAAGGCTACACCTTC.

In this sample, this clonotype turned up a few times. The gene calls are TRBV24-1 and TRBJ1-2; TRBD1 is a possible D gene (6 bases). Germline V CDR1 and CDR2: KGHDR, SFDVKD. The CDR3 length is 13 residues. The V and J ends lost 4 bases and 8 bases respectively, with 13 bases between them. The CDR3 here is CATSDGHRDGYTF. The CDR3 nucleotides read TGTGCCACCAGTGACGGTCACAGGGACGGCTACACCTTC.

This clonotype was observed a few times. The genes are TRBV7-2 and TRBJ2-7; perhaps TRBD2 as D (5 bases). V gave up 2 bases and J gave up 0 bases, with 14 bases separating them. CDR1 is SGHTA and CDR2 is FQGNSA in the germline V gene. The CDR3 extends over 16 amino acids. The chain's CDR3 is CASSLPVSGYSYEQYF. The CDR3 coding sequence is TGTGCCAGCAGCTTACCCGTGAGCGGATACTCCTACGAGCAGTACTTC.

The CDR3 protein is CASSPGEDEKLFF. CDR3 in DNA: TGTGCCAGCAGCCCAGGCGAGGATGAAAAACTGTTTTTT. The chain combines TRBV7-2 with TRBJ1-4, with D unclear. Germline CDR1 reads SGHTA; CDR2 reads FQGNSA. The CDR3 loop spans 13 amino acids. V dropped 5 bases and J dropped 6 bases, with 10 bases sitting between them.

There are a few counts of this clonotype. The V call is TRBV7-8, the J call TRBJ2-5; no definite D call. The length of the CDR3 is 13 residues. Germline V CDR1 and CDR2: SGHVS, FQNEAQ. V lost 1 base, J lost 5 bases, and 8 bases lay in between. This CDR3 is CASSLVTLETQYF. The CDR3 DNA follows: TGTGCCAGCAGCTTAGTCACTTTGGAGACCCAGTACTTC.

This clonotype was recorded a few times. V usage is TRBV12-3 or TRBV12-4 and J usage is TRBJ2-1, with 16 bases matching TRBD2. The CDR3 runs 15 residues. The ends lost 5 bases at V and 10 bases at J; junction bases unmatched: 5. The CDR3 loop is CASSRLGLAGGEQFF. For the CDR3, the DNA is TGTGCCAGCAGTCGACTGGGACTAGCGGGAGGGGAGCAGTTCTTC.

This clonotype was counted between two and nine times. This chain links TRBV10-3 with TRBJ2-1; a weak D match, TRBD2 (7 bases). This CDR3 spans 14 amino acids. Trimming took off 2 bases at V and 5 bases at J, with 10 bases between the two ends. CDR1 ENHRY and CDR2 SYGVKD come from the germline V gene. CDR3 nucleotide sequence: TGTGCCATCAGTGAGAGGGGGGGGGACAATGAGCAGTTCTTC. Translation gives CAISERGGDNEQFF.

This clonotype has just a few counts. V and J are TRBV15 and TRBJ2-1; 8 positions match TRBD1. V was pared by 3 bases and J by 7 bases, with 5 bases of the junction left unmatched. Germline loops: CDR1 LNHNV, CDR2 YYDKDF (reference sequence). The CDR3 has 14 amino acids. This chain's CDR3 is CATSSGRTGNEQFF. The CDR3 nucleotides are TGTGCCACCAGCAGTGGGAGGACAGGGAATGAGCAGTTCTTC.

This chain uses TRBV20-1 with TRBJ2-5, with 7 bases lining up with TRBD2. TRBJ2-7 explains the end of the DNA better; the J call may be wrong. This CDR3 spans 14 amino acids. The germline CDR1 and CDR2 sequences are DFQATT and SNEGSKA (reference sequence). In DNA, the CDR3 is TGCAGTGCTAGAGATCGTAGCGGGTTTGACGAGCAGTACTTC. Its translation: CSARDRSGFDEQYF.

The rearrangement uses TRBV20-1 and TRBJ1-2, with 9 bases fitting TRBD1. V shed 5 bases and J 4 bases; nucleotides not matched to a gene: 20. The germline gives CDR1 DFQATT, CDR2 SNEGSKA (reference sequence). CDR3 length equals 18 residues. The CDR3 loop reads CSADLSGQGGTRLYGYTF. DNA of the CDR3: TGCAGTGCTGACTTATCGGGACAGGGAGGTACAAGGCTCTATGGCTACACCTTC.

A remark on this clonotype: The junction differs from germline at one of its ends, possibly a read error. This rearrangement joins TRBV12-3 or TRBV12-4 to TRBJ1-5; D is perhaps TRBD1 (5 bases). This CDR3 is 15 amino acids long. CDR3 region: CASSLAGIGNQPQHF. The CDR3 DNA follows: TGTGCCAGCAGTCTCGCAGGGATCGGCAATCAACCCCAGCATTTT.